These T cell receptor beta chains were read from a single sample in a study of cytomegalovirus exposure and HLA in healthy donors. This table comes from immunoSEQ multiplex PCR, and its TCRdb copy is limited to in-frame clones, with some not included. The sample carries about 180,000 clones, more than 70% recorded once. Material: PBMCs. The receptor source for this set is a girl aged 10-17 years in good health and CMV-seropositive. Each CDR3 is given with its conserved first and last residue. D genes are given only for firm matches. Clone size is stated in some rows and not others, as once, few, many or a class when expanded.

D gene,clone size,V gene,J gene,CDR3 protein,CDR3 DNA
TRBD1,-,TRBV7-9,TRBJ2-7,CASGQDYEQYF,TGTGCCAGCGGACAGGACTACGAGCAGTACTTC
TRBD1,-,TRBV7-9,TRBJ2-3,CASSLGPQTGSTDTQYF,TGTGCCAGCAGCTTAGGTCCCCAGACAGGGAGCACAGATACGCAGTATTTT
-,-,TRBV28,TRBJ2-5,CASSDPGTRGTQYF,TGTGCCAGCAGTGACCCCGGGACAAGGGGGACCCAGTACTTC
-,few,TRBV5-6,TRBJ1-5,CASSLANEDRGNQPQHF,TGTGCCAGCAGCTTGGCCAATGAAGACCGGGGAAATCAGCCCCAGCATTTT
TRBD1,-,TRBV2,TRBJ2-7,CASRRDRGGEQYF,TGTGCCAGCAGGCGCGACAGGGGAGGCGAGCAGTACTTC
TRBD1,-,TRBV27,TRBJ2-5,CASSFAAGGETQYF,TGTGCCAGCAGTTTTGCGGCAGGGGGAGAGACCCAGTACTTC
TRBD2,few,TRBV10-3,TRBJ2-7,CATAGGDPYEQYF,TGTGCCACCGCCGGGGGGGACCCGTACGAGCAGTACTTC
TRBD1,-,TRBV19,TRBJ1-1,CASSIRKGQGMNTEAFF,TGTGCCAGTAGTATCAGGAAGGGACAGGGAATGAACACTGAAGCTTTCTTT
-,-,TRBV7-6,TRBJ2-5,CASSLGVETQYF,TGTGCCAGCAGCTTAGGCGTCGAGACCCAGTACTTC
-,-,TRBV5-1,TRBJ2-7,CASSITGYEQYF,TGCGCCAGCAGCATCACAGGATACGAGCAGTACTTC
TRBD1,few,TRBV7-9,TRBJ1-4,CASSSYGSMDRGEKLFF,TGTGCCAGCAGCTCATATGGGTCCATGGACAGGGGTGAAAAACTGTTTTTT
-,-,TRBV7-3,TRBJ1-2,CASSLHRTYGYTF,TGTGCCAGCAGCTTACACAGAACCTATGGCTACACCTTC
-,-,TRBV13,TRBJ2-7,CASSLGVAPSEQYF,TGTGCCAGCAGCTTGGGAGTAGCCCCGAGCGAGCAGTACTTC
-,-,TRBV6-6,TRBJ2-3,CASSYTPLAADTQYF,TGTGCCAGCAGCTATACTCCCTTAGCGGCAGATACGCAGTATTTT
-,-,TRBV7-2,TRBJ1-3,CASSLDAGGSGNTIYF,TGTGCCAGCAGCTTAGATGCGGGGGGGAGCGGAAACACCATATATTTT
TRBD2,-,TRBV19,TRBJ2-3,CASSILAEGTDTQYF,TGTGCCAGTAGTATACTAGCGGAGGGCACAGATACGCAGTATTTT
TRBD1,-,TRBV5-1,TRBJ1-3,CASSLGQGGNTIYF,TGCGCCAGCAGCTTGGGACAGGGTGGAAACACCATATATTTT
TRBD1,-,TRBV7-9,TRBJ2-5,CASSGKGTGRGETQYF,TGTGCCAGCAGCGGAAAGGGGACAGGGCGAGGCGAGACCCAGTACTTC
-,-,TRBV4-2,TRBJ2-7,CASSQDRGSSYEQYF,TGTGCCAGCAGCCAAGATCGGGGTTCCTCCTACGAGCAGTACTTC
-,-,TRBV6-6,TRBJ2-3,CASRRGVADTQYF,TGTGCCAGCAGGCGGGGAGTGGCAGATACGCAGTATTTT
-,-,TRBV6-5,TRBJ2-5,CASGRRFQETQYF,TGTGCCAGCGGAAGGAGGTTCCAAGAGACCCAGTACTTC
TRBD2,-,TRBV7-9,TRBJ2-7,CATRTSGSYEQYF,TGTGCCACTCGGACTAGCGGCTCCTACGAGCAGTACTTC
TRBD1,once,TRBV6-6,TRBJ1-4,CASRQIGTANEKLFF,TGTGCCAGCAGACAAATCGGGACAGCTAATGAAAAACTGTTTTTT
TRBD1,-,TRBV5-6,TRBJ1-3,CASSLRTGMGNTIYF,TGTGCCAGCAGCTTACGGACAGGGATGGGAAACACCATATATTTT
-,-,TRBV6-6,TRBJ1-1,CASSPPTNTEAFF,TGTGCCAGCAGCCCCCCCACTAACACTGAAGCTTTCTTT
TRBD1,-,TRBV29-1,TRBJ1-5,CSVAQGAFQPQHF,TGCAGCGTTGCTCAGGGGGCCTTTCAGCCCCAGCATTTT
TRBD1,-,TRBV4-3,TRBJ1-1,CASSQDRPGGDEAFF,TGCGCCAGCAGCCAAGATCGCCCAGGGGGTGATGAAGCTTTCTTT
-,-,TRBV6-1,TRBJ1-1,CASSEEGDTEAFF,TGTGCCAGCAGTGAAGAGGGGGACACTGAAGCTTTCTTT
-,-,TRBV25-1,TRBJ1-2,CASSGRGGGDGYTF,TGTGCCAGCAGTGGCCGCGGGGGCGGTGATGGCTACACCTTC
-,few,TRBV19,TRBJ2-3,CASIGVADTQYF,TGTGCCAGTATAGGAGTAGCGGATACGCAGTATTTT
TRBD2,-,TRBV19,TRBJ2-2,CASNSPGLAEYTGELFF,TGTGCCAGTAACAGTCCAGGGCTAGCGGAGTACACCGGGGAGCTGTTTTTT
TRBD1,-,TRBV30,TRBJ1-2,CAWRVATGGGYGYTF,TGTGCCTGGAGGGTGGCGACAGGGGGAGGCTATGGCTACACCTTC
-,-,TRBV4-3,TRBJ2-3,CASSQGPPDTQYF,TGCGCCAGCAGCCAAGGGCCGCCAGATACGCAGTATTTT
-,-,TRBV19,TRBJ1-1,CASSIVPGSGTEAFF,TGTGCCAGTAGTATAGTACCAGGGTCGGGCACTGAAGCTTTCTTT
TRBD2,-,TRBV27,TRBJ2-7,CASSFLREGLFEQYF,TGTGCCAGCAGTTTCCTGCGGGAGGGCCTGTTCGAGCAGTACTTC
-,once,TRBV18,TRBJ2-7,CASSPPASYEQYF,TGTGCCAGCTCACCACCGGCAAGCTACGAGCAGTACTTC
TRBD1,-,TRBV19,TRBJ1-1,CASSKGTGRNTEAFF,TGTGCCAGTAGTAAAGGGACAGGGAGGAACACTGAAGCTTTCTTT
TRBD1,-,TRBV5-1,TRBJ1-1,CASSDGTGGWTEAFF,TGCGCCAGCAGCGACGGGACAGGGGGTTGGACTGAAGCTTTCTTT
TRBD1,-,TRBV18,TRBJ2-3,CASSGRQGTDTQYF,TGTGCCAGCTCAGGCCGACAGGGAACAGATACGCAGTATTTT
-,-,TRBV6-1,TRBJ2-7,CARRLGQGLDEQYF,TGTGCCAGACGTCTAGGTCAGGGACTGGACGAGCAGTACTTC
-,-,TRBV7-9,TRBJ2-6,CASSPMGSRRSSGANVLTF,TGTGCCAGCAGCCCCATGGGCAGCCGACGTTCCTCTGGGGCCAACGTCCTGACTTTC
TRBD2,-,TRBV15,TRBJ2-3,CATSRLAGALLRTDTQYF,TGTGCCACCAGCAGGCTAGCGGGAGCCCTCCTACGCACAGATACGCAGTATTTT